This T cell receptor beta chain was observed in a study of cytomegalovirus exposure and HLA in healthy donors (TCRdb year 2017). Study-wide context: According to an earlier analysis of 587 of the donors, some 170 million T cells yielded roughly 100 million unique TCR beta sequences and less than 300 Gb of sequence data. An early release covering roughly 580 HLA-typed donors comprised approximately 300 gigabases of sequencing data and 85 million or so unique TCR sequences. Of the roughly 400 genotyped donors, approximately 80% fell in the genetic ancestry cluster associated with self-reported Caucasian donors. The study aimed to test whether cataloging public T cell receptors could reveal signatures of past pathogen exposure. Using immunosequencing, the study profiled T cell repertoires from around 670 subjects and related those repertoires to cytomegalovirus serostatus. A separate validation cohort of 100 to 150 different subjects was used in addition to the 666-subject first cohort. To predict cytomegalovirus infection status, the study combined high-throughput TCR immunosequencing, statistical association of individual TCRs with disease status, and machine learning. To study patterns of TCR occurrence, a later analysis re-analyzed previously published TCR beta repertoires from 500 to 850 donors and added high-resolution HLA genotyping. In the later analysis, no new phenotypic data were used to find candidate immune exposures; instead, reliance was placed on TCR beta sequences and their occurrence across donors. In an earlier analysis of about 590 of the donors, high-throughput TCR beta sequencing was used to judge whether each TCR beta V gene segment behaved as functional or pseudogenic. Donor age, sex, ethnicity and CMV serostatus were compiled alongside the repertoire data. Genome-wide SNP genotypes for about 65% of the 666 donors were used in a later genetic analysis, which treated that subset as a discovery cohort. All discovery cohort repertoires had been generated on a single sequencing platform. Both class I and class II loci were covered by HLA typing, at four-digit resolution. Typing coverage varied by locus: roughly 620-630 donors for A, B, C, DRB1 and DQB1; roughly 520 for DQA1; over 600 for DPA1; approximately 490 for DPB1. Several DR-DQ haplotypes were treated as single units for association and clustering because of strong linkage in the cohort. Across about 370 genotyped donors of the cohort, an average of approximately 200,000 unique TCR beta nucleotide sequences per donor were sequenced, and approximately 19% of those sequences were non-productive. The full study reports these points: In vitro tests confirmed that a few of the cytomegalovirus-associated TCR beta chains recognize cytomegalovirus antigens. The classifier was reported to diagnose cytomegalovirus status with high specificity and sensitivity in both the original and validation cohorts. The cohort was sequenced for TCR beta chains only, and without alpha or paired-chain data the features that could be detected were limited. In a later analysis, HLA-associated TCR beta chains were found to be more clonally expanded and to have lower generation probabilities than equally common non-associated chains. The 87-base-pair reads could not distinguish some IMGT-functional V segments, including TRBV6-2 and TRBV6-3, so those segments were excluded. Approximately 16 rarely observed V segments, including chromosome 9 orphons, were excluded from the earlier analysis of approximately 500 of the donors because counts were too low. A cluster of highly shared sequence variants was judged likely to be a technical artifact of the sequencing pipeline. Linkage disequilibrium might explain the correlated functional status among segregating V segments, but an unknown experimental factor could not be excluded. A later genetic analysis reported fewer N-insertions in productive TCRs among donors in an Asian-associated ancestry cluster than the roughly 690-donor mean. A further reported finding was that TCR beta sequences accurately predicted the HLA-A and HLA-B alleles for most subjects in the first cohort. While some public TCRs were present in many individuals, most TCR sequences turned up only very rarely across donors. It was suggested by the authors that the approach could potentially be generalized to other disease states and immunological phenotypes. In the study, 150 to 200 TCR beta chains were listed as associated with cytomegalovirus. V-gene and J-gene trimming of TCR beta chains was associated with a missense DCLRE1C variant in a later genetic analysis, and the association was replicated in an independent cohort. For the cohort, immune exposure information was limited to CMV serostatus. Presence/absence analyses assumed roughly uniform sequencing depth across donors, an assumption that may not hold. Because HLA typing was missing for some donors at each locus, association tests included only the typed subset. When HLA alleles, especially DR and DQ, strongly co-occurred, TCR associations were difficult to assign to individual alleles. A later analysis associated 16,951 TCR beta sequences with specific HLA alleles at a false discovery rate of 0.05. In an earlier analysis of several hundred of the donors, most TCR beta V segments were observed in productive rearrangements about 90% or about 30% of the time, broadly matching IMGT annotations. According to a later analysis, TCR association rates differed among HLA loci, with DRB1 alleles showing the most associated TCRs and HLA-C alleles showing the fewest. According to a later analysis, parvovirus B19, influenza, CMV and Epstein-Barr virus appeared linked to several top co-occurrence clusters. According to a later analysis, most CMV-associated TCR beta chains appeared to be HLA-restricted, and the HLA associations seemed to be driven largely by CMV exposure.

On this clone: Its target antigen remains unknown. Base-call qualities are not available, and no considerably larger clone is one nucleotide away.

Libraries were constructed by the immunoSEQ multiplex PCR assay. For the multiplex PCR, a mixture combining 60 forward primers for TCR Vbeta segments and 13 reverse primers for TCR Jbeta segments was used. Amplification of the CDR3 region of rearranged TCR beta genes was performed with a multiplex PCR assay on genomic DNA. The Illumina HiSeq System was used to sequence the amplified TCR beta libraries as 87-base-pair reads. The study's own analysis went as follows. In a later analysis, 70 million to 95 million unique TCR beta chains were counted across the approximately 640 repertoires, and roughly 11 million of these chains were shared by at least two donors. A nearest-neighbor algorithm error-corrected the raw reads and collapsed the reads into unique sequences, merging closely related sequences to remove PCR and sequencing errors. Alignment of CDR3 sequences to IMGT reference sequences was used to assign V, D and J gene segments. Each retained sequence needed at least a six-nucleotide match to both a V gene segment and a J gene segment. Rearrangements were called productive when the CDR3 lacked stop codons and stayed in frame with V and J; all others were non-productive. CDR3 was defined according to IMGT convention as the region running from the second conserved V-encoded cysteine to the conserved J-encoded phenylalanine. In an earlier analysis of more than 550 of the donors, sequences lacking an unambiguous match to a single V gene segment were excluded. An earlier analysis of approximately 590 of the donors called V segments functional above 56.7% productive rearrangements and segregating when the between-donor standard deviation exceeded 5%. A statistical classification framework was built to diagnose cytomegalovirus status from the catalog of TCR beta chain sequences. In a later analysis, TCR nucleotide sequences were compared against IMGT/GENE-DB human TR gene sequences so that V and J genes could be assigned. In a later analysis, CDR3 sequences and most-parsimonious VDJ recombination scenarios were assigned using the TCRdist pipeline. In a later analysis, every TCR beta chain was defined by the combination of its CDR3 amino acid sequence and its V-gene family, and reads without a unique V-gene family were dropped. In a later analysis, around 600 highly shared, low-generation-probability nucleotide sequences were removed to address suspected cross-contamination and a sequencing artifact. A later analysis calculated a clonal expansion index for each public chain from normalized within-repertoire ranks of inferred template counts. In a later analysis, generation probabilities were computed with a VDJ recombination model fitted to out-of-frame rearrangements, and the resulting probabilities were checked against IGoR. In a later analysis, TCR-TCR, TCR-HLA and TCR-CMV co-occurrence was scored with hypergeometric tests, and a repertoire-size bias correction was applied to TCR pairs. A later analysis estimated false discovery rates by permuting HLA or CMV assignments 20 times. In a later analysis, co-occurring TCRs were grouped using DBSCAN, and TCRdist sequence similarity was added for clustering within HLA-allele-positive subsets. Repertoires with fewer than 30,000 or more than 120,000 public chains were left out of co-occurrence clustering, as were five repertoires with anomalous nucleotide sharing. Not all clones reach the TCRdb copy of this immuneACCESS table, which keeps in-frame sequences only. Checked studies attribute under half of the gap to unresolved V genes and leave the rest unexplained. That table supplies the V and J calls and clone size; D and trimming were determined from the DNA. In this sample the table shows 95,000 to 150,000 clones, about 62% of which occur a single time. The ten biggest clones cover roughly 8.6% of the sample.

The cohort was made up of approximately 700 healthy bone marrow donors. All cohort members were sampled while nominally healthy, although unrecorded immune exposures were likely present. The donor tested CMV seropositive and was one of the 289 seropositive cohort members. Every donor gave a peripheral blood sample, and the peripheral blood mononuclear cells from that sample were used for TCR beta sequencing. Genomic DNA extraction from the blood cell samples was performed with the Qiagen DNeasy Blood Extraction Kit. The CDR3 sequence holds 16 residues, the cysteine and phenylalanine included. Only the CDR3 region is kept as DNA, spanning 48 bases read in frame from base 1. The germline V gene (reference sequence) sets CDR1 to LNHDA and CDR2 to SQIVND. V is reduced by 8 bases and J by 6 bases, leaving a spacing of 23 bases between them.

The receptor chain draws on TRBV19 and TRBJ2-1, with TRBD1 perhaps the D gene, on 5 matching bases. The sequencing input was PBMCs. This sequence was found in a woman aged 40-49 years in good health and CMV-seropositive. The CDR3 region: CASEDPDTAAFNEQFF. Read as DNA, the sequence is TGTGCCAGTGAGGACCCGGACACAGCTGCGTTCAATGAGCAGTTCTTC.